This is a list of T cell receptor beta chains from one sample in a study of shared clonotypes between healthy human individuals. Method: immunoSEQ multiplex PCR; TCRdb's copy keeps in-frame clones and lacks some. The sample consists of around 700,000 clones, more than 70% of them appearing once. Sequencing was carried out using memory CD4+ T cells sorted from blood. The origin of the receptors is a woman aged 30 to 39 in good health. Both conserved end residues are part of each CDR3. Fields, in order: D gene, J gene, V gene, clone size, CDR3 DNA, CDR3 protein. A D gene is named only where the DNA matches it firmly. Size values are once, few and many counts, or a class for expanded clones, and some rows have none.

d_gene: NA; j_gene: TRBJ2-3; v_gene: TRBV7-9; abundance: NA; CDR3nt: TGTGCCAGCAGCTCCGGTGGTTTTACGCAGTATTTT; CDR3aa: CASSSGGFTQYF
d_gene: NA; j_gene: TRBJ2-3; v_gene: TRBV7-6; abundance: once; CDR3nt: TGTGCCAGCAGCTTAGAGGGGGGAGTTGTGGATACGCAGTATTTT; CDR3aa: CASSLEGGVVDTQYF
d_gene: NA; j_gene: TRBJ1-2; v_gene: TRBV28; abundance: NA; CDR3nt: TGTGCCAGCAGGGAGGGCAGATATGGCTACACCTTC; CDR3aa: CASREGRYGYTF
d_gene: NA; j_gene: TRBJ1-5; v_gene: TRBV11-2; abundance: NA; CDR3nt: TGTGCCAGCAGCTTAGTCGCAGGGGCTTCTAATCAGCCCCAGCATTTT; CDR3aa: CASSLVAGASNQPQHF
d_gene: TRBD2; j_gene: TRBJ2-7; v_gene: TRBV5-1; abundance: NA; CDR3nt: TGCGCCAGCAGCTTGACTAGCGGGACAAACTACGAGCAGTACTTC; CDR3aa: CASSLTSGTNYEQYF
d_gene: NA; j_gene: TRBJ1-2; v_gene: TRBV6-4; abundance: NA; CDR3nt: TGTGCCAGCAGTGAATATTTGTATAGTGGCTACACCTTC; CDR3aa: CASSEYLYSGYTF
d_gene: TRBD2; j_gene: TRBJ2-2; v_gene: TRBV7-9; abundance: few; CDR3nt: TGTGCCAGCACCCTAGCGGGAGGGCACACCGGGGAGCTGTTTTTT; CDR3aa: CASTLAGGHTGELFF
d_gene: NA; j_gene: TRBJ1-5; v_gene: TRBV2; abundance: NA; CDR3nt: TGTGCCAGCAGTGATGGGGGGGCAAGGGATCAGCCCCAGCATTTT; CDR3aa: CASSDGGARDQPQHF
d_gene: NA; j_gene: TRBJ2-7; v_gene: TRBV2; abundance: NA; CDR3nt: TGTGCCAGCAGCCAAGGCGGGCCGGTGGTCGAGCAGTACTTC; CDR3aa: CASSQGGPVVEQYF
d_gene: NA; j_gene: TRBJ1-4; v_gene: TRBV21-1; abundance: once; CDR3nt: TGTGCCAGCAGCAACCGGGACAACGAAACCGAAAAACTGTTTTTT; CDR3aa: CASSNRDNETEKLFF
d_gene: TRBD1; j_gene: TRBJ1-4; v_gene: TRBV5-1; abundance: few; CDR3nt: TGCGCCAGCAGCTTCGGACAGGGACAGGAAAAACTGTTTTTT; CDR3aa: CASSFGQGQEKLFF
d_gene: NA; j_gene: TRBJ1-2; v_gene: TRBV29-1; abundance: NA; CDR3nt: TGCAGCGTGTCCGGGACACTCGGGGGCTACACCTTC; CDR3aa: CSVSGTLGGYTF
d_gene: NA; j_gene: TRBJ2-1; v_gene: TRBV19; abundance: NA; CDR3nt: TGTGCCAGTAGCCCCCAGGGGCTTGAGCAGTTCTTC; CDR3aa: CASSPQGLEQFF
d_gene: TRBD2; j_gene: TRBJ2-7; v_gene: TRBV29-1; abundance: many; CDR3nt: TGCAGCGTTGTTCCGCGGGAGGGCTCCTACGAGCAGTACTTC; CDR3aa: CSVVPREGSYEQYF
d_gene: NA; j_gene: TRBJ1-1; v_gene: TRBV6-5; abundance: NA; CDR3nt: TGTGCCAGCAGACTTTACAGGAACACTGAAGCTTTCTTT; CDR3aa: CASRLYRNTEAFF
d_gene: TRBD1; j_gene: TRBJ1-6; v_gene: TRBV2; abundance: NA; CDR3nt: TGTGCCAGCAGCGCAGGGGGCAGAGGATCACCCCTCCACTTT; CDR3aa: CASSAGGRGSPLHF
d_gene: TRBD1; j_gene: TRBJ2-1; v_gene: TRBV11-3; abundance: NA; CDR3nt: TGTGCCAGCAGCTTAGATTCCGGGACAGGGGGATACAATGAGCAGTTCTTC; CDR3aa: CASSLDSGTGGYNEQFF
d_gene: NA; j_gene: TRBJ2-7; v_gene: TRBV5-1; abundance: NA; CDR3nt: TGCGCCAGCAGCCCACAAGGGTACGAGCAGTACTTC; CDR3aa: CASSPQGYEQYF
d_gene: TRBD2; j_gene: TRBJ2-2; v_gene: TRBV2; abundance: NA; CDR3nt: TGTGCCAGTCGGACTAGCGGAGGATCGAACACCGGGGAGCTGTTTTTT; CDR3aa: CASRTSGGSNTGELFF
d_gene: TRBD1; j_gene: TRBJ2-7; v_gene: TRBV7-9; abundance: few; CDR3nt: TGTGCCAGCGCCAAAACAGGGGACAACGAGCAGTACTTC; CDR3aa: CASAKTGDNEQYF
d_gene: NA; j_gene: TRBJ1-5; v_gene: TRBV18; abundance: few; CDR3nt: TGTGCCAGCTCAGCATCGGGGCGGCAGCCCCAGCATTTT; CDR3aa: CASSASGRQPQHF
d_gene: NA; j_gene: TRBJ2-3; v_gene: TRBV7-9; abundance: NA; CDR3nt: TGTGCCAGCAGCCCCACCGGGACTCTCACAGATACGCAGTATTTT; CDR3aa: CASSPTGTLTDTQYF